This T cell receptor (beta chain) was captured in a study of T cell responses to AZD1222 COVID-19 vaccine. Sequencing used immunoSEQ multiplex PCR; TCRdb keeps in-frame clones, though not all of them. Altogether fewer than 150,000 clones are present, about 85% being singletons, with the ten largest covering approximately 1.5%. Study results and caveats: Epitopes outside B.1.351 and B.1.1.7 mutated regions reportedly drew nearly half of spike TCRs. Spike was spanned by vaccine-associated CD4 TCRs, which were dominant at 160-218 and 743-854. The donor cohort was predominantly white British with a female majority, and clonal diversity may have been underestimated. It was only a handful of AZD1222 recipients who were seropositive at baseline.

V was trimmed by 1 base and J by 4 bases, leaving 19 bases between them. The CDR3 loop spans 16 amino acids. CDR1 GTSNPN and CDR2 SVGIG come from the germline V gene (reference sequence). Concerning this clone: The antigen is undetermined.

The chain employs TRBV30 and TRBJ1-1; unclear D gene. The TCR was taken from an adult in good health. This material consisted of peripheral blood, taken on day 0 of AZD1222 vaccination. In DNA, the CDR3 is TGTGCCTGGAGTGGGACCCTCACGATGGGGAGCACTGAAGCTTTCTTT. Translating gives CAWSGTLTMGSTEAFF.